These 30 T cell receptor beta chains came from one sample sequenced in a study of beta chain features in type 1 diabetes (dated by TCRdb to 2016 to 2019). Library prep was done by the immunoSEQ multiplex PCR assay. The entire isolated RNA was reverse transcribed using the High Capacity cDNA Reverse Transcription Kit, and thus expressed TCRB transcripts were sequenced. TCRdb limited this immuneACCESS table to in-frame rearrangements with V and J called. A share of clones is missing; checked studies link under half to unresolved V genes, and the rest is unexplained. The sample yields 300,000 to 400,000 clones; 11% were counted once. The top ten hold under 0.02% of the sample. Source material: naive CD4+ T cells from blood. The meaning of the sample's cell subset or site label: true naive CD4+ T cells. Receptors originate from a woman aged 25 to 39 in good health.

The chain has TRBV7-2 and TRBJ1-2; TRBD1 is a possible D gene (5 bases). This CDR3 is built from 13 residues. Germline V CDR1 and CDR2: SGHTA, FQGNSA. Trimming took off 0 bases at V and 7 bases at J, with 9 bases between the two ends. The CDR3 DNA is TGTGCCAGCAGCTTAGCGCAGGGCGGTGGCTACACCTTC. Amino acid sequence: CASSLAQGGGYTF.

This clone was recorded a few times. V and J are TRBV7-9 and TRBJ1-4; D is ambiguous. Trimming removed 4 bases from V and 7 bases from J, with 7 bases in between. Germline V gene data show CDR1 as SEHNR and CDR2 as FQNEAQ (reference sequence). This CDR3 has 12 amino acids. The CDR3 reads CASSYLGEKLFF. CDR3 nucleotide sequence: TGTGCCAGCAGCTACCTCGGTGAAAAACTGTTTTTT.

V usage is TRBV21-1 and J usage is TRBJ1-5; TRBD1, the table's D call, lacks a check against the DNA. TRBV21-1 represents a pseudogene. The length of the CDR3 is 15 residues. The CDR3 nucleotides are TGTGCCAGCCCCGTGGAACAGTATAGCAATCAGCCCCAGCATTTT. Translating it yields CASPVEQYSNQPQHF.

The V call is TRBV6-1, the J call TRBJ2-1, with 7 bases identical to TRBD2. The germline V gene encodes CDR1 MNHNS and CDR2 SASEGT. The length of the CDR3 is 15 residues. V gave up 7 bases and J gave up 5 bases; unmatched junction bases: 11. CDR3 residues: CASTTTRLADNEQFF. CDR3 nucleotide sequence: TGTGCCAGCACCACGACTCGGCTAGCGGACAATGAGCAGTTCTTC.

This clone was picked up a small number of times. The chain joins TRBV29-1 to TRBJ1-1; D remains ambiguous. The CDR3 contains 10 residues. With 7 bases removed from V and 0 bases from J, the gap between germline ends came to 3 bases. Germline CDR1 and CDR2: SQVTM and ANQGSEA. CDR3: CSGVNTEAFF. CDR3 DNA: TGCAGCGGAGTGAACACTGAAGCTTTCTTT.

The chain uses TRBV13 and TRBJ2-5; D ambiguous. Judging by the DNA end, TRBJ2-7 fits better; the J call may be wrong. The CDR3 loop spans 13 amino acids. The germline gives CDR1 PRHDT, CDR2 FYEKMQ (reference sequence). CDR3 sequence (DNA): TGTGCCAGCAGACCTTACAGCTCCTACGAGCAGTACTTC. Its protein product is CASRPYSSYEQYF.

The chain has TRBV7-8 and TRBJ2-7; weak D call: TRBD2 (5 bases). The CDR3 length is 12 residues. Germline V gene lookup returns CDR1 SGHVS and CDR2 FQNEAQ. Trimming left V 5 bases short and J 5 bases short, with 10 bases between. The CDR3 DNA sequence: TGTGCCAGCAGCCCCCCCGGGAACGAGCAGTACTTC. Translating gives CASSPPGNEQYF.

DNA of the CDR3: TGTGCCAGCAGGCAAACGGAGTACTTC. Translation gives CASRQTEYF. The chain couples TRBV21-1 to TRBJ2-5; the D segment call TRBD2 is taken from the table without a DNA check. TRBV21-1 represents a pseudogene. The CDR3 is 9 amino acids.

The chain is built from TRBV6-4 and TRBJ1-2; the match to TRBD1 covers 8 bases. Germline V gene lookup returns CDR1 MRHNA and CDR2 SNTAGT. After removal of 5 bases from V and 2 bases from J, the junction contained 7 bases not matched to a gene. The CDR3 extends over 15 amino acids. The CDR3 is CASSPQGQGNYGYTF. CDR3 DNA: TGTGCCAGCAGTCCACAAGGACAGGGCAACTATGGCTACACCTTC.

A word on this clone: Other DNA sequences in this specimen translate into the identical CDR3. The V gene is TRBV7-3, the J gene TRBJ2-3; TRBD2 matches 14 bases. Germline V gene lookup returns CDR1 SGHTA and CDR2 FQGTGA. Trimming cost V 4 bases and J 3 bases; bases outside gene matches: 3. The CDR3 has 16 amino acids. The CDR3 sequence: CASSSGTSGSTDTQYF. The CDR3 bases are TGTGCCAGCAGCTCCGGGACTAGCGGGAGTACAGATACGCAGTATTTT.

The chain's CDR3 is CASSRTGGSDGYTF. For the CDR3, the DNA is TGTGCCAGCAGTAGGACAGGGGGCTCGGATGGCTACACCTTC. V gene TRBV2 combines with J gene TRBJ1-2; 11 nucleotides align to TRBD1. Germline assignment: CDR1 SNHLY and CDR2 FYNNEI. The CDR3 runs to 14 residues. Trimming removed 5 bases from V and 6 bases from J; junction bases left unmatched: 5.

This clone turned up a few times. This chain joins TRBV6-6 and TRBJ2-7, with 8 bases that match TRBD1. V lost 6 bases and J lost 5; bases outside the gene matches: 6. The CDR3 totals 13 residues. Germline CDR1 and CDR2: MNHNY and SVGAGI (reference sequence). The CDR3 DNA follows: TGTGCCAGCAGGGAAAGACAGGGGAACGAGCAGTACTTC. Translating gives CASRERQGNEQYF.

This chain joins TRBV7-2 and TRBJ2-2, with 15 bases that match TRBD2. Germline CDR1 reads SGHTA; CDR2 reads FQGNSA. The length of the CDR3 is 16 residues. Unmatched junction bases numbered 5, after V lost 5 bases and J lost 7 bases. For the CDR3, the DNA is TGTGCCAGCAGCCCCCGGACTAGCGGGGGGGTCGGGGAGCTGTTTTTT. Residues: CASSPRTSGGVGELFF. Filled out from reference TRBV7-2 and TRBJ2-2, the complete variable domain reads GAGVSQSPSNKVTEKGKDVELRCDPISGHTALYWYRQSLGQGLEFLIYFQGNSAPDKSGLPSDRFSAERTGGSVSTLTIQRTQQEDSAVYLCASSPRTSGGVGELFFGEGSRLTVL.

Only a few counts were recorded for this clone. V gene TRBV5-6 combines with J gene TRBJ2-1; 10 nucleotides align to TRBD2. J gave up 3 bases and V 1 base, and 4 bases lay outside the gene matches. Germline CDR1 reads SGHDT; CDR2 reads YYEEEE. The CDR3 length is 16 residues. The CDR3 region has the DNA TGTGCCAGCAGCTTGTACCGACTAGCGGGCTACAATGAGCAGTTCTTC. This encodes CASSLYRLAGYNEQFF.

This clone showed up just a few times. The rearrangement joins TRBV5-6 to TRBJ2-1; TRBD2 is a possible D gene (6 bases). Germline V lookup: CDR1 SGHDT, CDR2 YYEEEE. The V end lost 5 bases, the J end lost 0 bases, and 15 bases lay between the germline ends. The length of the CDR3 is 16 residues. Here the CDR3 reads CASREGPLSSYNEQFF. In DNA form, the CDR3 reads TGTGCCAGCAGGGAGGGACCTTTGAGCTCCTACAATGAGCAGTTCTTC.

The V call is TRBV30, the J call TRBJ2-2; D uncertain. Germline V lookup: CDR1 GTSNPN, CDR2 SVGIG (reference sequence). V lost 5 bases and J lost 2, with 9 bases in between. This CDR3 comprises 13 residues. The CDR3 loop is CAWDKLNTGELFF. As DNA, the CDR3 is TGTGCCTGGGACAAATTAAACACCGGGGAGCTGTTTTTT.

For this clone: Other nucleotide sequences in the sample specify the same CDR3. The V call is TRBV28, the J call TRBJ2-5; 13 bases fit TRBD2. V trimming: 5 bases; J trimming: 5 bases; junction bases outside the gene matches: 5. The CDR3 is made up of 15 amino acids. The V gene's germline CDR1 is MDHEN and CDR2 SYDVKM. The CDR3 region has the DNA TGTGCCAGCAGTCCTGGACTAGCGGGAGTTGAGACCCAGTACTTC. It yields the protein CASSPGLAGVETQYF.

This clone was counted only a few times. V is TRBV11-2 and J is TRBJ2-2, with TRBD2 identical over 8 bases. J lost 6 bases, V lost 5 bases, and 8 bases had no gene match. CDR1 is SGHAT, CDR2 FQNNGV, per germline. This CDR3 comprises 15 residues. CDR3 in DNA: TGTGCCAGCAGCCGCGGGAGGAGGGGTGCCGGGGAGCTGTTTTTT. This gives the protein CASSRGRRGAGELFF. The variable domain in full, with the rest retrieved from reference TRBV11-2 and TRBJ2-2, is EAGVAQSPRYKIIEKRQSVAFWCNPISGHATLYWYQQILGQGPKLLIQFQNNGVVDDSQLPKDRFSAERLKGVDSTLKIQPAKLEDSAVYLCASSRGRRGAGELFFGEGSRLTVL.

There are a few counts of this clone. The chain links TRBV28 to TRBJ2-1; a possible D gene is TRBD1 (5 bases). The length of the CDR3 is 13 residues. Germline-derived CDR1 and CDR2 are MDHEN and SYDVKM. The V end lost 4 bases, the J end lost 6 bases, and 10 bases lay between the germline ends. CDR3 sequence: CASSYQGVNEQFF. The CDR3 DNA follows: TGTGCCAGCAGTTACCAAGGGGTCAATGAGCAGTTCTTC.

The chain couples TRBV5-4 to TRBJ2-3; tentatively, D is TRBD2 (6 bases). CDR1 is SGHNT, CDR2 YYREEE, per germline (reference sequence). This CDR3 is built from 14 residues. With 0 bases removed from V and 5 bases from J, the gap between germline ends came to 10 bases. The CDR3 coding sequence is TGTGCCAGCAGCTTGGGGAGGGTCGTAGATACGCAGTATTTT. As protein: CASSLGRVVDTQYF. Full variable domain (rest looked up from reference TRBV5-4 and TRBJ2-3): ETGVTQSPTHLIKTRGQQVTLRCSSQSGHNTVSWYQQALGQGPQFIFQYYREEENGRGNFPPRFSGLQFPNYSSELNVNALELDDSALYLCASSLGRVVDTQYFGPGTRLTVL.

The chain combines TRBV30 with TRBJ1-3; possibly TRBD1 for D (5 bases). The germline gives CDR1 GTSNPN, CDR2 SVGIG (reference sequence). The CDR3 extends over 15 amino acids. V lost 0 bases and J 2 bases, leaving 11 bases between the germline ends. The CDR3 DNA is TGTGCCTGGAGTGTACAGTTGACAGCTGGAAACACCATATATTTT. The encoded protein is CAWSVQLTAGNTIYF.

The chain couples TRBV9 to TRBJ1-2, with 7 bases lining up with TRBD1. This CDR3 contains 15 residues. V trimming: 2 bases; J trimming: 1 base; junction bases outside the gene matches: 5. Germline CDR1 SGDLS, CDR2 YYNGEE. CDR3 in DNA: TGTGCCAGCAGCGTCCAGGGGGATATTAACTATGGCTACACCTTC. It is translated as CASSVQGDINYGYTF.

This sequence joins TRBV7-2 and TRBJ2-3; the D gene is possibly TRBD1 (5 bases). V lost 1 base and J 1 base, leaving 12 bases between the germline ends. Germline CDR1 reads SGHTA; CDR2 reads FQGNSA. The CDR3 runs to 16 residues. The CDR3 DNA follows: TGTGCCAGCAGCTTAGGGCCAGGGCAAGGCACAGATACGCAGTATTTT. This codes for CASSLGPGQGTDTQYF.

This clone has only a few counts. V gene TRBV4-2 combines with J gene TRBJ2-4; a weak D match, TRBD1 (5 bases). Germline values: CDR1 LGHNA, CDR2 YNFKEQ. The V gene lost 0 bases and the J gene lost 7 bases, with 16 bases spanning the gap. This CDR3 comprises 16 residues. The CDR3 coding sequence is TGTGCCAGCAGCCAAGATGTCTGGCTTAAGGGGAACATTCAGTACTTC. Amino acids: CASSQDVWLKGNIQYF.

This clone has just a few counts. This chain joins TRBV5-1 and TRBJ1-4; D gene uncertain. This CDR3 has 15 amino acids. Looked up from germline, CDR1 is SGHRS and CDR2 is YFSETQ. Trimming cost V 5 bases and J 7 bases, with 18 bases left between them. CDR3 sequence: CASSSGSPGGEKLFF. The DNA for the CDR3 is TGCGCCAGCAGTTCCGGATCACCTGGAGGTGAAAAACTGTTTTTT.

The chain couples TRBV4-3 to TRBJ2-1, with TRBD1 matching 10 bases. The trim removed 1 base at V and 6 bases at J, leaving 6 bases unmatched. Germline CDR1 is LGHNA and CDR2 is YSLEER. The CDR3 spans 16 residues. CDR3 loop: CASSQGLDRGINEQFF. Written as DNA, the CDR3 is TGCGCCAGCAGCCAAGGACTGGACAGGGGGATCAATGAGCAGTTCTTC.

The CDR3 here is CASREGTSGLDEQFF. The CDR3 DNA follows: TGTGCCAGCAGAGAGGGGACTAGCGGCCTAGATGAGCAGTTCTTC. The rearrangement links TRBV28 to TRBJ2-1; the match to TRBD2 covers 11 bases. The CDR3 spans 15 residues. With V trimmed by 6 bases and J by 8 bases, 9 bases remained unmatched. Germline-derived CDR1 and CDR2 are MDHEN and SYDVKM.

This clone has more than one count but fewer than ten. This chain joins TRBV10-3 and TRBJ2-2; TRBD2 matches at 8 bases. The trim removed 3 bases at V and 1 base at J, leaving 4 bases unmatched. The CDR3 loop spans 16 amino acids. Germline V gives CDR1 ENHRY, CDR2 SYGVKD. CDR3 nucleotide sequence: TGTGCCATCAGTGATACTAGCGGTAGGAACACCGGGGAGCTGTTTTTT. Encoded protein: CAISDTSGRNTGELFF.

This clone turned up a few times. The chain employs TRBV7-2 and TRBJ2-5, with 7 bases fitting TRBD2. J was trimmed by 1 base and V by 3 bases; bases with no gene match: 5. There are 15 residues in the CDR3. Germline CDR1 reads SGHTA; CDR2 reads FQGNSA. For the CDR3, the DNA is TGTGCCAGCAGCTTTCAGCGGGGAACCCAAGAGACCCAGTACTTC. As protein: CASSFQRGTQETQYF.

The CDR3 sequence is CASSRTGENYGYTF. The CDR3 nucleotides are TGTGCCAGCAGCCGGACAGGGGAAAACTATGGCTACACCTTC. The V gene is TRBV11-1, the J gene TRBJ1-2; 9 bases align to TRBD1. The CDR3 has 14 amino acids. V was clipped by 5 bases and J by 2 bases; unmatched bases: 3. Germline CDR1 SGHAT, CDR2 FQDESV (reference sequence). The variable domain in full, with the rest retrieved from reference TRBV11-1 and TRBJ1-2, is EAEVAQSPRYKITEKSQAVAFWCDPISGHATLYWYRQILGQGPELLVQFQDESVVDDSQLPKDRFSAERLKGVDSTLKIQPAELGDSAMYLCASSRTGENYGYTFGSGTRLTVV.